The clone carrying this TCR beta chain occurred a few times. The sample originates from a study of technical replicates of blood from several donors. This table comes from immunoSEQ multiplex PCR, and its TCRdb copy is limited to in-frame clones, with some not included. The sample records approximately 70,000 clones, roughly 92% being singletons. CDR1 and CDR2 (germline): LNHDA, SQIVND (reference sequence). The V gene lost 7 bases and the J gene lost 1 base, with 13 bases spanning the gap. This CDR3 is 14 amino acids long. The material sequenced was T cells isolated from PBMCs. The sequence was collected from a human donor in good health. The chain combines TRBV19 with TRBJ1-1; D is ambiguous. CDR3 protein: CASKEHTGNTEAFF. The CDR3 DNA follows: TGTGCCAGTAAGGAGCACACGGGGAACACTGAAGCTTTCTTT.